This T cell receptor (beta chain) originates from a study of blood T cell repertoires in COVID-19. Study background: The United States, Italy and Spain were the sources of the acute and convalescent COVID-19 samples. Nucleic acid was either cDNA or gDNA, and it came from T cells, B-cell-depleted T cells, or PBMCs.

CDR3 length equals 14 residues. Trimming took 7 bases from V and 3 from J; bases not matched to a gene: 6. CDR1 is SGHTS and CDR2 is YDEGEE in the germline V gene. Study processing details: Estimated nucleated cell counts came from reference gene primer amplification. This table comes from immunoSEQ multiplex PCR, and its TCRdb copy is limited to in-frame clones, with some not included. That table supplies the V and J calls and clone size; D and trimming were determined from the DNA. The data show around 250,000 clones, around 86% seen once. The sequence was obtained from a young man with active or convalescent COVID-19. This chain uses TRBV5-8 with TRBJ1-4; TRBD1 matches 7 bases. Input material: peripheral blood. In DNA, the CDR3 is TGTGCCAGCGAAAGACAGGGTCCTAATGAAAAACTGTTTTTT. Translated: CASERQGPNEKLFF.